This T cell receptor (beta chain) originates from a study of shared clonotypes between healthy human individuals. Study-wide context: The donor group consisted of a couple of women and a few men, aged 18 to 49.

Data came from immunoSEQ multiplex PCR; TCRdb stores just in-frame clones and leaves some out. The sample includes 75,000 to 100,000 clones, around 47% of them seen just once. V was trimmed by 4 bases and J by 4 bases, leaving 14 bases between them. This CDR3 spans 14 amino acids. CDR1 is GTSNPN and CDR2 is SVGIG in the germline V gene (reference sequence). Study conclusions and caveats: The sampled material consisted only of blood, and tissue repertoires are likely to differ.

This clone was seen many times. Its antigen is unknown. The sequenced sample was PBMCs. The chain is built from TRBV30 and TRBJ2-1; perhaps D is TRBD1 or TRBD2 (5 bases each). The receptor was derived from a woman aged 40 to 55 in good health. Some clones in this sample may be carry-over from other donors' samples. The CDR3 region has the DNA TGTGCCTGGATGAGGGGCGGGCCATACAATGAGCAGTTCTTC. This encodes CAWMRGGPYNEQFF.